This TCR beta chain was identified in a study of identical twins (dated by TCRdb to the mid-2010s). Regarding the complete study: To test whether fetal clonotypes persist, the study used deep sequencing on TCR alpha and beta repertoires from monozygotic twins, unrelated adults of various ages, and cord blood. To rule out contamination, replicate twin experiments were performed at different times with different library preparation protocols. Broad study findings and their caveats: In monozygotic twins, recombination models systematically underestimated out-of-frame TCR alpha sharing, but the models matched the sharing seen between unrelated individuals. Compared with coincidental sharing between unrelated individuals, out-of-frame TCR alpha sequences shared between twins showed an excess of sequences with low generation probability. Because the same donors could not be followed over many years, the conclusions relied on cross-sectional statistical analysis. Zero-insertion analyses could be partly confounded by invariant T cells such as MAIT and iNKT, although diverse VJ usage argued against such confounding for most clonotypes. Excess twin sharing in beta out-of-frame sequences was weaker because fewer shared sequences lowered the signal-to-noise ratio. Fewer insertions were carried by abundant cord blood beta clonotypes; a weaker similar trend was observed in young adult naive repertoires, while no such trend was observed in memory repertoires.

Every donor was a healthy Caucasian. Three pairs of female monozygotic twins, all aged roughly 18 to 29 years, were included in the twin cohort. Positive isolation kits from Invitrogen were used to isolate CD4+ and CD8+ T cell populations. Comment on this clonotype: The antigen it recognizes is unknown. Base-call qualities are not available, and no considerably larger clone is one nucleotide away.

At the junction V is shortened by 7 bases and J by 4 bases; bases outside the gene matches: 5. There are 13 amino acids in the CDR3, from cysteine to phenylalanine inclusive. The entry retains the CDR3 DNA only, 39 bases that are in frame from base 1. The method was 5' RACE. Sequencing was performed on an Illumina HiSeq 2000. A universal primer binding site was added through template switching, and the final cDNA carried a unique molecular identifier so that TCR cDNA molecules could be counted accurately. Specific primers in the conserved constant-segment region were used to synthesize first-strand cDNA for the TCR alpha and beta chains. To control for contamination, every cDNA library was double barcoded, receiving both a SMART-Mk sample barcode and Illumina barcodes. TruSeq adapter sequences and Illumina sample barcodes were added in two successive PCR steps. The Illumina HiSeq platform was used with custom primers to sequence TCR alpha and beta cDNA libraries. The original pipeline was this. Raw reads were processed with MiGEC to extract unique molecular identifiers, and MiXCR was used to determine CDR3 positions. For each individual, recombination models were inferred using an EM algorithm with the repgenHMM and IGoR tools. Shared clonotypes were analyzed with the tcR package in R, and sharing was normalized by the product of cloneset sizes. To study raw recombination free of thymic and clonal selection effects, out-of-frame nonproductive sequences were analyzed. The raw public reads went through TCRdb reprocessing: fastp at Q25, MiXCR clone calling, in-frame beta chains kept. Duplicate CDR3 protein sequences are folded into a single record with the most common DNA and genes. Clone size and V and J calls follow TCRdb, not the original study. The sample yields some 500,000 distinct CDR3 sequences; less than 25% were counted once. The leading ten clones occupy around 1% of the sample.

These data were also reused for a study on T cells expressing NK-cell markers. The second study's authors report: Three sorted T-cell subsets (CD3+CD56+NKG2C+, CD3+CD56+NKG2C- and CD3+CD56-NKG2C+) from several donors had their TCR beta-chain repertoires profiled. Among the eight sequenced donors, seven were HCMV-seropositive and one was HCMV-seronegative. In several experiments an anti-gammadeltaTCR antibody was added to restrict sorting to alphabetaTCR-expressing T cells. In more than five donors, the dominant CD3+CD56+NKG2C+ clonotypes were found to rank among the top 10 CD8+ clonotypes and to make up about 1.0-7.5% of CD8+ T cells. Those dominant clonotypes were again the most abundant among CD3+CD56-NKG2C+ cells in a handful of donors, at about 25-60.1%. It remained unclear whether the expanded NKG2C-expressing T cell clones were specific for HCMV antigens. The study sequenced eight donors, all healthy volunteers chosen at random: three men and five women. To determine HCMV serostatus, a commercial ELISA kit was used to detect HCMV-specific IgG in serum. MIGEC was used to demultiplex reads and group the reads by UMI, and MiTCR was used to assemble and quantify clonotypes. To exclude erroneous sequences, any TCR cDNA sequence not supported by at least two reads was discarded. Downstream repertoire analysis used the tcR package, and clonotypes were matched across fractions by CDR3 nucleotide sequence plus V segment. VDJmatch was used to annotate antigen specificity against VDJdb, with one amino acid substitution in CDR3 allowed.

This sequence uses TRBV12-3 or TRBV12-4 and TRBJ1-1, with 8 bases matching TRBD1. The clonotype was recovered from a young woman in good health. The sequenced sample was CD4+ T cells sorted from blood. The CDR3 has the sequence CASTLDRATEAFF. The base sequence is TGTGCCAGCACTTTGGACAGGGCCACTGAAGCTTTCTTT.